Presented here are 26 T cell receptor beta chains from one specimen sequenced in a study of blood T cells in healthy people across ages. The authors ran a second PCR of about 6 to 11 cycles using a sample-barcoded 5' primer and a J-beta primer mix. TCRdb analysed the 5' RACE reads with MiXCR anew, one entry per CDR3 protein. This sample has some 640,000 distinct CDR3 sequences; about 28% occur once, and the top ten carry around 16%. The specimen was blood. These receptors were obtained from a woman of 80 years or more in good health.

Notes on this clonotype: A much more abundant neighbour one base away suggests this may be a read error. The CDR3 spells CRAFRSDTQYF. CDR3 in DNA: TGCAGGGCTTTCCGTTCAGATACGCAGTATTTT. This chain joins TRBV20-1 and TRBJ2-3, with D unclear. The CDR3 has 11 amino acids. The germline V gene has CDR1 DFQATT and CDR2 SNEGSKA (reference sequence).

The chain joins TRBV29-1 to TRBJ1-4; 7 nucleotides match TRBD1. Trimming at V came to 6 bases and at J to 4 bases, leaving 8 bases not matched to a gene. The CDR3 runs to 14 residues. CDR1 and CDR2 from the germline V gene are SQVTM and ANQGSEA. This CDR3 is CSVETGVRNEKLFF. CDR3 nucleotides: TGCAGCGTAGAAACAGGGGTTCGTAATGAAAAACTGTTTTTT.

V gene TRBV5-1 combines with J gene TRBJ2-3, with a tentative D call TRBD1 (5 bases). Germline V lookup: CDR1 SGHRS, CDR2 YFSETQ. The CDR3 covers 14 residues. Trimming shortened V by 7 bases and J by 1 base, and 13 bases separated the two germline ends. CDR3 loop: CASSRVAGTDTQYF. In DNA form, the CDR3 reads TGCGCCAGCTCCAGGGTCGCCGGCACAGATACGCAGTATTTT.

Many counts were recorded for this clonotype. The chain employs TRBV7-3 and TRBJ2-1; 12 bases are a match to TRBD2. With 4 bases clipped from V and 7 bases from J, the junction kept 8 bases outside the gene matches. The germline V gene encodes CDR1 SGHTA and CDR2 FQGTGA. CDR3 length equals 16 residues. CDR3 sequence (DNA): TGTGCCAGCAGCTCCTCCGGGACTAGCGGGTTTAATGAGCAGTTCTTC. Protein: CASSSSGTSGFNEQFF.

Concerning this clonotype: The junction and the germline gene differ at one end; a read error may be behind it. V is TRBV3-1 and J is TRBJ1-4; 11 bases are a match to TRBD1. Looked up from germline, CDR1 is LGHDT and CDR2 is YNNKEL (reference sequence). The CDR3 covers 16 residues. CDR3 sequence reads: CASSRTGGAANEKRFF. CDR3 DNA sequence: TGTGCCAGCAGCCGGACAGGGGGCGCGGCTAATGAAAAACGGTTTTTT.

This rearrangement joins TRBV5-4 to TRBJ2-7, with 8 positions matching TRBD2. This CDR3 region has 15 residues. Germline trimming cut 4 bases from V and 7 bases from J; bases unmatched to any gene: 13. Germline V gene data show CDR1 as SGHNT and CDR2 as YYREEE (reference sequence). The DNA for the CDR3 is TGTGCCAGCAGCAAGACTAGCGCCCACGGGAATGAGCAGTACTTC. Amino acids: CASSKTSAHGNEQYF.

Note on this clonotype: A much bigger clone sits one base away, suggesting this may be a read error. The rearrangement uses TRBV28 and TRBJ2-1; possible D gene TRBD1, 6 bases. The DNA end is a closer match to TRBJ2-7, so the J assignment may be wrong. The CDR3 has 15 amino acids. Germline CDR1 and CDR2: MDHEN and SYDVKM. The CDR3 loop reads CASREQGISNNEQYF. The CDR3 region has the DNA TGTGCCAGCAGGGAACAGGGAATAAGCAACAATGAGCAGTACTTC.

Comment on this clonotype: A junction boundary mismatches the germline segment, possibly from a read error. This chain links TRBV20-1 with TRBJ2-7, with 7 bases matching TRBD2. Germline lookup yields CDR1 DFQATT and CDR2 SNEGSKA (reference sequence). The CDR3 runs to 15 residues. Here the CDR3 DNA reads TGCAGTGCTAGATCCCCGGGGAGGGCTCGGGGCGAGCGGTACTTC. Its translation: CSARSPGRARGERYF.

Details on this clonotype: A read error may be the cause here, since a much bigger clone is one base away. This rearrangement joins TRBV6-6 to TRBJ1-2, with a weak D call TRBD1 (5 bases). Germline assignment: CDR1 MNHNY and CDR2 SVGAGI (reference sequence). The CDR3 contains 13 residues. In DNA, the CDR3 is TGTACCAGCAGTTCTGGGACTCTGCATGGCTACACCTTC. It codes for CTSSSGTLHGYTF.

This clonotype was seen ten or more times. The chain recombines TRBV7-8 with TRBJ2-3, with TRBD1 identical over 7 bases. The CDR3 is 15 residues long. CDR1 is SGHVS and CDR2 is FQNEAQ in the germline V gene. V trimming: 5 bases; J trimming: 2 bases; junction bases outside the gene matches: 7. The CDR3 is CASSQDRAYTDTQYF. In DNA, the CDR3 is TGTGCCAGCAGCCAAGACAGGGCCTACACAGATACGCAGTATTTT. Full variable domain (rest looked up from reference TRBV7-8 and TRBJ2-3): GAGVSQSPRYKVAKRGQDVALRCDPISGHVSLFWYQQALGQGPEFLTYFQNEAQLDKSGLPSDRFFAERPEGSVSTLKIQRTQQEDSAVYLCASSQDRAYTDTQYFGPGTRLTVL.

This clonotype was seen ten or more times. This chain joins TRBV28 and TRBJ2-7, with D possibly matching TRBD1 (6 bases). The CDR3 is 15 residues long. The V gene's germline CDR1 is MDHEN and CDR2 SYDVKM. V was clipped by 7 bases and J by 1 base, with 17 bases between them. CDR3 coding DNA: TGTGCCAGCACCCCCTCCGGGACATCTTCCTACGAGCAGTACTTC. It yields the protein CASTPSGTSSYEQYF.

This clonotype was recorded at least ten times. CDR3 residues: CASSLNGLAQQETQYF. CDR3 sequence (DNA): TGTGCCAGCAGTCTTAATGGACTAGCTCAGCAAGAGACCCAGTACTTC. The chain carries TRBV28 and TRBJ2-5; 8 bases map to TRBD2. The CDR3 runs to 16 residues. V shed 5 bases and J 2 bases; nucleotides not matched to a gene: 10. The germline gives CDR1 MDHEN, CDR2 SYDVKM.

The rearrangement links TRBV7-2 to TRBJ2-1, with D possibly matching TRBD1 (5 bases). The V gene lost 1 base and the J gene lost 12 bases, with 13 bases spanning the gap. The CDR3 has 13 residues. Looked up from germline, CDR1 is SGHTA and CDR2 is FQGNSA. The DNA for the CDR3 is TGTGCCAGCAGCTTAGGGGGCGGCAGGGCGCAGTTCTTC. The encoded protein is CASSLGGGRAQFF.

As regards this clonotype: Just one base apart from a much larger clone, this may be a read error. The chain has TRBV7-9 and TRBJ2-1, with 11 bases matching TRBD2. The CDR3 runs to 15 residues. Per the germline V gene, CDR1 is SEHNR and CDR2 is FQNEAQ (reference sequence). The DNA of the CDR3 is TGTGCCAGCAGCATGGTAGCGGGGGGGCTGGATGAGAAGTTCTTC. Translated, it gives CASSMVAGGLDEKFF.

This clonotype has more than one count but fewer than ten. The rearrangement uses TRBV30 and TRBJ1-4; no firm D call. Germline V gene sequence: CDR1 GTSNPN, CDR2 SVGIG (reference sequence). The CDR3 loop spans 15 amino acids. V was pared by 3 bases and J by 0 bases, with 11 bases between. CDR3 sequence: CAWRAIGATNEKLFF. The CDR3 nucleotides read TGTGCCTGGAGGGCCATCGGTGCAACTAATGAAAAACTGTTTTTT.

This clonotype was observed many times. This CDR3 is CSVWAQDEAFF. CDR3 in DNA: TGCAGCGTTTGGGCTCAGGACGAAGCTTTCTTT. The chain employs TRBV29-1 and TRBJ1-1; D is unclear. Germline V CDR1 and CDR2: SQVTM, ANQGSEA. This CDR3 is built from 11 residues. The ends were cut back, 5 bases at V and 8 bases at J, with 12 bases in the middle.

This clonotype was seen ten or more times. CDR3 in amino acids: CASSASSGALNTEAFF. CDR3 DNA sequence: TGCGCCAGCAGCGCTTCCTCGGGGGCTCTGAACACTGAAGCTTTCTTT. The genes are TRBV5-1 and TRBJ1-1, with D perhaps matching TRBD1 (6 bases). The ends were cut back, 4 bases at V and 0 bases at J, with 16 bases in the middle. Germline CDR1 and CDR2: SGHRS and YFSETQ. This CDR3 comprises 16 residues.

This clonotype appeared many times. The chain joins TRBV4-3 to TRBJ2-4; 7 positions match TRBD1. CDR3 length: 16 amino acids. From germline, CDR1 is LGHNA and CDR2 YSLEER. V shed 1 base and J 8 bases; nucleotides not matched to a gene: 11. The DNA for the CDR3 is TGCGCCAGCAGCCAAGGAGCTTATCACCAGGGGGACATTCAGTACTTC. As protein: CASSQGAYHQGDIQYF.

This clonotype has only one observation. This chain links TRBV7-3 with TRBJ2-3, with 7 bases matching TRBD1. The CDR3 length is 19 residues. After removal of 2 bases from V and 0 bases from J, the junction contained 14 bases not matched to a gene. Germline CDR1 is SGHTA and CDR2 is FQGTGA. CDR3 sequence reads: CASSLSRAQGQKSTDTQYF. DNA for the CDR3: TGTGCCAGCAGCTTATCACGTGCCCAGGGACAGAAAAGCACAGATACGCAGTATTTT.

This chain uses TRBV10-1 with TRBJ2-1; D uncertain. V was clipped by 3 bases and J by 0 bases, with 12 bases between them. The CDR3 contains 16 residues. Germline CDR1 WNHNN, CDR2 SYGVQD (reference sequence). The CDR3 loop is CASSDCPESSYNEQFF. CDR3 in DNA: TGCGCCAGCAGTGACTGTCCAGAGAGCTCCTACAATGAGCAGTTCTTC.

This clonotype was counted at least ten times. CDR3 nucleotide sequence: TGTGCCAGCAGCTTATCAGGGGGTGCCTATGGCTACACCTTC. It encodes CASSLSGGAYGYTF. This chain uses TRBV7-2 with TRBJ1-2, with 7 bases that match TRBD1. Germline V lookup: CDR1 SGHTA, CDR2 FQGNSA. This CDR3 contains 14 residues. The V gene end was trimmed by 2 bases and the J gene end by 4 bases; junction bases not matched to a gene: 4.

The table lists this clonotype with a few counts. The gene calls are TRBV5-1 and TRBJ2-7; D is ambiguous. V dropped 3 bases and J dropped 5 bases, with 15 bases sitting between them. CDR1 is SGHRS, CDR2 YFSETQ, per germline. The CDR3 runs to 14 residues. The CDR3 sequence is CASSCGRPEHEQYF. The CDR3 region has the DNA TGCGCCAGCAGCTGTGGGCGCCCGGAACACGAGCAGTACTTC. Variable domain in full (rest from reference TRBV5-1 and TRBJ2-7): KAGVTQTPRYLIKTRGQQVTLSCSPISGHRSVSWYQQTPGQGLQFLFEYFSETQRNKGNFPGRFSGRQFSNSRSEMNVSTLELGDSALYLCASSCGRPEHEQYFGPGTRLTVT.

In the case of this clonotype: This may arise from a read error, as a much more abundant clone is one base away. CDR3 region: CASSLGIRGYTF. The DNA for the CDR3 is TGTGCCAGCAGCTTGGGGATACGAGGCTACACCTTC. The rearrangement links TRBV5-5 to TRBJ1-2, with D hard to call. The length of the CDR3 is 12 residues. V lost 0 bases to trimming and J lost 8 bases, with 8 bases between them. Germline CDR1 is SGHKS and CDR2 is YYEKEE (reference sequence).

This clonotype was observed at least ten times. J is TRBJ2-3 and V is TRBV7-3, with a weak D call TRBD2 (6 bases). This CDR3 contains 15 residues. V was shortened by 6 bases and J by 6 bases, with 19 bases between the two germline ends. Per the germline V gene, CDR1 is SGHTA and CDR2 is FQGTGA. The CDR3, as DNA: TGTGCCAGCAGTCTGGAGGGGATGAGAAGCGATACGCAGTATTTT. Translation gives CASSLEGMRSDTQYF.

This clonotype was seen once. A single base separates this from a much larger clone, so it may be a read error. The genes are TRBV6-2 or TRBV6-3 and TRBJ1-5; D gene ambiguous. The length of the CDR3 is 14 residues. Germline CDR1 reads MNHEY; CDR2 reads SVGEGT. The CDR3 region is CANSVQEFNQPQHF. CDR3 nucleotides: TGTGCCAACAGTGTTCAGGAATTCAATCAGCCCCAGCATTTT.

This clonotype was seen a handful of times. It may be a read error: a sequence one base away is much more abundant. J is TRBJ2-1 and V is TRBV18, with 13 bases fitting TRBD2. The DNA end lines up better with TRBJ2-7; the J call may be wrong. Germline V gives CDR1 KGHSH, CDR2 LQKENI. The CDR3 is 18 residues long. DNA of the CDR3: TGTGCCAGCTCACCTGTGACTAGCGGGGGGCATTCCTACAATGAGCAGTACTTC. Its protein product is CASSPVTSGGHSYNEQYF.